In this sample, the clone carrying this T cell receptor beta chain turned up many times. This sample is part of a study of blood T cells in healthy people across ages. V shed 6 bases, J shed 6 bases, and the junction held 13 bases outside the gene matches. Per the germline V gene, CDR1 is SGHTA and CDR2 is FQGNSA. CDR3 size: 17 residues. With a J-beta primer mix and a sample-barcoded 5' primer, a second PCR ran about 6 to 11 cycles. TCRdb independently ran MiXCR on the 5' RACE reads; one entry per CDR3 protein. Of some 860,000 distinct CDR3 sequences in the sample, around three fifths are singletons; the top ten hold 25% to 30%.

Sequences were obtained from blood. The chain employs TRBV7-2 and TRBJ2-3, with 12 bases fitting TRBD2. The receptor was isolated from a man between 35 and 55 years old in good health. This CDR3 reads CASRQRGTSGRSDTQYF. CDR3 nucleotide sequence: TGTGCCAGCAGGCAACGAGGGACTAGCGGGCGGTCGGATACGCAGTATTTT.